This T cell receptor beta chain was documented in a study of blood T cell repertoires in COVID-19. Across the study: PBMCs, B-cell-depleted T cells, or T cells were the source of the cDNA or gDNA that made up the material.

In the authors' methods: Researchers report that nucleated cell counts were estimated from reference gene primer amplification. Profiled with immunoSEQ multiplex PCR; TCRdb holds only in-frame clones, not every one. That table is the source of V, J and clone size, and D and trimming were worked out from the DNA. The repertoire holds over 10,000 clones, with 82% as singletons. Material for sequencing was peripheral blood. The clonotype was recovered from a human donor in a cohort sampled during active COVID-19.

In DNA form, the CDR3 reads TGTGCCAGCAGGCCGGGACTAGCGGGGGGGACTGGGGAGCTGTTTTTT. Amino acid sequence: CASRPGLAGGTGELFF. V is TRBV2 and J is TRBJ2-2; 16 bases are shared with TRBD2. In germline, CDR1 is SNHLY, CDR2 FYNNEI. Trimming cost V 6 bases and J 8 bases; bases outside gene matches: 6. This CDR3 is 16 amino acids long.